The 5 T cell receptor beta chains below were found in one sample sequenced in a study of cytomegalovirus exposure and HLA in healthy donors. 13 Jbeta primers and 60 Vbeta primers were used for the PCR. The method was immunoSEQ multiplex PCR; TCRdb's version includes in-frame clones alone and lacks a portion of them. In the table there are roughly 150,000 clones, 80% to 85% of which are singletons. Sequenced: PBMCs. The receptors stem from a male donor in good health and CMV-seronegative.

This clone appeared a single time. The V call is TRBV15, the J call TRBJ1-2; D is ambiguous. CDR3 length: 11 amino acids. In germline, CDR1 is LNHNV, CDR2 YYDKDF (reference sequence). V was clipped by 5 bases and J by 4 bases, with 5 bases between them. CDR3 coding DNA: TGTGCCACCAGCGAGGGCTATGGCTACACCTTC. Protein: CATSEGYGYTF.

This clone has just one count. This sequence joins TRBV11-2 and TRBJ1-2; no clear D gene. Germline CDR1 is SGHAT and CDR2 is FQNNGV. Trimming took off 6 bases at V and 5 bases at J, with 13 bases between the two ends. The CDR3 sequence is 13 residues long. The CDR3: CASSRSLEYGYTF. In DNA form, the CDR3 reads TGTGCCAGCAGTCGATCCCTTGAGTATGGCTACACCTTC.

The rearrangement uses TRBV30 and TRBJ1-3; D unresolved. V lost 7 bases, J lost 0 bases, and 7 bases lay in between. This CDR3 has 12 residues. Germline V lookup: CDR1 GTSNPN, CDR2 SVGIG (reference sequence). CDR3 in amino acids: CAFSGSGNTIYF. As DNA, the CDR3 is TGTGCCTTCTCGGGCTCTGGAAACACCATATATTTT.

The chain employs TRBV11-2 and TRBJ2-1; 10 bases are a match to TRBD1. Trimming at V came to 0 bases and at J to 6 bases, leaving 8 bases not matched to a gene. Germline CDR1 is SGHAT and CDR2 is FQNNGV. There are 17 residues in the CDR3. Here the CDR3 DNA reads TGTGCCAGCAGCTTAGACCCGGGACAGGGGATGTTCAATGAGCAGTTCTTC. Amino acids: CASSLDPGQGMFNEQFF.

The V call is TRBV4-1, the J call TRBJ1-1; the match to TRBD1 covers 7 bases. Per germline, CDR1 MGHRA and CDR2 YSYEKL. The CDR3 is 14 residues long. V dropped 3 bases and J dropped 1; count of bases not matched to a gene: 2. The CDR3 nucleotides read TGCGCCAGCAGCCAGGGACAGTCGAACACTGAAGCTTTCTTT. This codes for CASSQGQSNTEAFF.